This T cell receptor (beta chain) was documented in a study of CD8+CD57+ T cells in acquired aplastic anemia. Study-level information: The study obtained an average of roughly 3 ug of DNA from sorted CD4+ and CD8+ cells.

This clonotype was picked up many times. Antigen specificity is unknown. Germline loops: CDR1 SGDLS, CDR2 YYNGEE. The CDR3 sequence is 17 residues long. V was pared by 0 bases and J by 2 bases, with 15 bases between. Study findings and constraints: Controls did not differ significantly from patients in CD8+ Simpson's diversity. The study identified roughly 31 CD8+ CDR3 sequences shared by patients and controls.

Patients chosen for sequencing had CD8+CD57+ cells that had expanded, as shown by flow cytometry. Acquired aplastic anemia of severe grade affected all patients. It was genomic DNA that served as the template for profiling TCR beta VDJ and CDR3. TCRdb used MiXCR to reprocess the reads, holding one entry per CDR3 protein. The repertoire holds approximately 190,000 distinct CDR3 sequences, with nearly 50% as singletons. The chain links TRBV9 to TRBJ2-1; maybe TRBD2 (5 bases). The source material was sorted CD4+, CD8+, or CD8+CD57+ T cells (not recorded which) from PBMCs. This receptor was taken from a human donor with aplastic anemia. DNA of the CDR3: TGTGCCAGCAGCGTAGGGCCCCAGCGGAGGACCTACAATGAGCAGTTCTTC. This gives the protein CASSVGPQRRTYNEQFF.